There are a few counts of the clone carrying this T cell receptor (beta chain). Its cognate antigen is unknown. Germline CDR1 SEHNR, CDR2 FQNEAQ (reference sequence). V lost 3 bases, J lost 6 bases, and 8 bases stayed unmatched. The CDR3 extends over 16 amino acids. The data originate from a study of T cells after yellow fever vaccination. As for the study in general: In the case of low-cell-number fractions, SMART-Seq v4 Ultra Low Input was used for preparation.

TCRdb reanalysed the 5' RACE reads using MiXCR and keeps one entry per CDR3 protein. The sample has a few hundred thousand distinct CDR3 sequences, about 15% seen once. General study results and limits: Primary-vaccination clones mostly resurfaced post-booster (about 95% CD4, under 90% CD8).

The material sequenced was PBMCs, taken 5 days after the first yellow fever vaccination. This sequence joins TRBV7-9 and TRBJ2-3; 11 bases line up with TRBD2. The sequence was collected from a man aged 18 to 30 who received the YFV17D yellow fever vaccine. In DNA form, the CDR3 reads TGTGCCAGCAGCTTCGATAGCGGGGGGGCCGGGGATACGCAGTATTTT. Translation gives CASSFDSGGAGDTQYF.